This TCR beta chain comes out of a study of blood T cell repertoires in COVID-19. Study overall: Sources were T cells, B-cell-depleted T cells, or PBMCs; the material itself was cDNA or gDNA.

Original analysis: Counts of nucleated cells, estimated from reference gene primer amplification, were obtained. Using immunoSEQ multiplex PCR, the repertoire was profiled, and TCRdb retains in-frame clones only, with some absent. That table furnishes V, J and clone size, whereas the DNA furnished D and trimming. The table has about 500,000 clones, about 89% seen once. Patients in Seattle were enrolled during active infection, then followed longitudinally. The CDR3 spans 12 residues. Germline loops: CDR1 MNHEY, CDR2 SMNVEV (reference sequence). V lost 4 bases and J lost 10; bases outside the gene matches: 0.

The chain combines TRBV27 with TRBJ2-1, with 11 bases matching TRBD2. The sequenced sample consisted of peripheral blood. This TCR was sampled from a woman between 50 and 59 years old with COVID-19, enrolled during active disease. In nucleotides, the CDR3 is TGTGCCAGCAGTTGGACTAGCGGGGAGCAGTTCTTC. Encoded protein: CASSWTSGEQFF.